The 9 T cell receptor delta chains reported below all come from one sample, sequenced in a study of γδ T cells in repeated Plasmodium falciparum infection (dated by TCRdb to about 2021). The library was prepared using multiplex PCR. Data came from an Illumina MiSeq. Clone calls in TCRdb were regenerated from the public reads with CATT, after which identical DNA sequences shared one row. Across this sample there are 50,000 to 55,000 delta-chain clones, with 1.9% seen only once. The leading ten clones occupy roughly 24% of the sample. For bulk TCR repertoire analysis, Vgamma9/Vdelta2+ and Vdelta2-negative gammadelta T cell populations were isolated by flow sorting from peripheral blood mononuclear cells. Sequencing was performed on gamma-delta T cells from blood. All receptors come from a pool of human donors (malaria-infected and uninfected, not separated).

In this sample, this clone turned up a few times. The protein given by TCRdb reflects a much larger clone and differs at residue 7 from this DNA's translation, likely from a read error; the protein shown is the DNA's translation. The rearrangement joins TRDV1 to TRDJ1; TRDD3 matches 9 bases. Assignment of the J gene here rests on matching the DNA to germline, because TCRdb gives none. V was pared by 0 bases and J by 0 bases, with 23 bases of the junction left unmatched. Per germline, CDR1 TSWWSYY and CDR2 QGS. This CDR3 has 23 residues. CDR3: CALGELGFPTVRLLGENTDKLIF. CDR3 in DNA: TGTGCTCTTGGGGAACTAGGCTTCCCTACGGTACGTCTACTGGGGGAAAACACCGATAAACTCATCTTT.

This clone appeared many times. The protein TCRdb lists belongs to a much larger clone and differs from this DNA's translation at residue 11, which points to a read error; the protein shown is made from the DNA. In DNA, the CDR3 is TGTGCTCTTGGGGCGATGGCCTTCCTCCATTCCACTGGGGGTCCCGCTTTGACAGCACAACTCTTCTTT. It is translated as CALGAMAFLHSTGGPALTAQLFF. The V call is TRDV1, the J call TRDJ2, with a weak D call TRDD3 (8 bases). The germline V and J ends were trimmed by 4 bases and 0 bases, with 33 bases remaining between them. This CDR3 contains 23 residues. Per germline, CDR1 TSWWSYY and CDR2 QGS.

This clone appeared many times. TCRdb assigns this DNA the protein of a much larger clone, which departs from its translation at residue 5; this likely reflects a read error, and the protein shown comes from translating the DNA. The rearrangement joins TRDV1 to TRDJ1; D might be TRDD2 or TRDD3, each matching 7 bases. The CDR3 sequence is 18 residues long. V was cut by 4 bases and J by 0 bases, with 21 bases left in between. Per the germline V gene, CDR1 is TSWWSYY and CDR2 is QGS. This CDR3 is CALGGQHLPGGYTDKLIF. Written as DNA, the CDR3 is TGTGCTCTTGGGGGACAGCACCTTCCTGGGGGGTACACCGATAAACTCATCTTT.

The sample holds a few counts of this clone. A far larger clone is just one base off, so this is likely a read error. Other DNA sequences in this sample translate to the same CDR3. The chain is built from TRDV3 and TRDJ1; 8 nucleotides line up with TRDD3. Here the J gene was assigned by germline matching of the DNA, as TCRdb has none. J lost 0 bases, V lost 0 bases, and 24 bases had no gene match. The CDR3 loop spans 21 amino acids. CDR1 is TVYSNPD, CDR2 GDNSRS, per germline (reference sequence). Here the CDR3 DNA reads TGTGCCTTTAGCTCCCCTTTCATCCCTACGAGGGGATACAGCTACACCGATAAACTCATCTTT. It specifies CAFSSPFIPTRGYSYTDKLIF.

This clone turned up a few times. A far larger clone is a single base away, which makes a read error likely. The sample has other DNA sequences that encode this CDR3 too. The V gene is TRDV1, the J gene TRDJ1; TRDD3 matches 8 bases. The J gene, absent from TCRdb, was called here by matching the DNA to germline. The CDR3 runs to 17 residues. The germline V gene has CDR1 TSWWSYY and CDR2 QGS. The CDR3 DNA reads TGTGCTCTTGGGGAACCCTCCTGGGGGACTTACACTGATAAACTCATCTTT. Its protein product is CALGEPSWGTYTDKLIF.

This clone appeared a few times. A read error likely explains why the TCRdb protein, taken from a much larger clone, differs from this DNA's translation at residue 11; the protein shown is translated from the DNA. The V gene is given as TRDV3, and no J gene call is available. Germline CDR1 reads TVYSNPD; CDR2 reads GDNSRS (reference sequence). The CDR3 spans 13 residues. CDR3 sequence: CAFKVGYTDKPIF. The CDR3 coding sequence is TGTGCCTTTAAGGTGGGGTACACCGATAAACCCATCTTT.

The table lists this clone with many counts. TCRdb shows a much larger clone's protein in place of this DNA's translation, and the two differ at residue 16, likely through a read error; the protein shown is translated from the DNA. The V gene was identified as TRDV2, while no J gene was called; the D call in the table, TRDD3, was not verified against the DNA. Germline assignment: CDR1 GEAIGNYY and CDR2 EKD. The CDR3 runs 18 residues. CDR3 in DNA: TGTGCCTGTGACACCGTCGACGGGATTAAACGGTACACCGATAAACACATCTTT. Amino acids: CACDTVDGIKRYTDKHIF.

As regards this clone: TCRdb shows a much larger clone's protein in place of this DNA's translation, and the two differ at residue 13, likely through a read error; the protein shown is translated from the DNA. This sequence joins TRDV3 and TRDJ1; 9 nucleotides align to TRDD3. The CDR3 has 20 residues. Germline V gives CDR1 TVYSNPD, CDR2 GDNSRS (reference sequence). The trim removed 2 bases at V and 0 bases at J, leaving 22 bases unmatched. As DNA, the CDR3 is TGTGCCTTTGCTAGGGTGGGAGCTGAGGGGATACGGACGTACACCGATAAACTCATCTTT. It specifies CAFARVGAEGIRTYTDKLIF.

Only a few counts were recorded for this clone. It is likely a read error: a sequence one base away is far more abundant. Other DNA sequences within the sample encode an identical CDR3. A V gene of TRDV1 was called, but no J gene was assigned; the D call TRDD3 from the table was never checked on the DNA. CDR3 length equals 21 residues. CDR1 is TSWWSYY and CDR2 is QGS in the germline V gene. The CDR3 region has the DNA TGTGCTCTTGGGGAACTCCCCTACGTACCCTATGGACTGGGGGTTATCGATAAACTCATCTTC. Translating gives CALGELPYVPYGLGVIDKLIF.